One and the same sample provided the 31 T cell receptor beta chains below, sequenced in a study of T cell responses to AZD1222 COVID-19 vaccine. Clones were sequenced by immunoSEQ multiplex PCR, and TCRdb holds only the in-frame ones, with some missing. Among 100,000 to 150,000 clones listed, about 92% were seen once. The sample was peripheral blood, taken on day 0 of MenACWY control vaccination. These receptors came from an adult in good health.

The V call is TRBV29-1, the J call TRBJ1-2; TRBD1 might be the D (6 bases). The V end was cut by 7 bases, the J end by 1 base, with 13 bases between. The V gene's germline CDR1 is SQVTM and CDR2 ANQGSEA. The CDR3 is 13 residues long. The chain's CDR3 is CSARDIYNYGYTF. The CDR3 region has the DNA TGCAGCGCCCGGGACATCTATAACTATGGCTACACCTTC.

This sequence joins TRBV5-6 and TRBJ1-1, with D possibly being TRBD1 (5 bases). The V and J ends lost 4 bases and 1 base respectively, with 17 bases between them. CDR1 is SGHDT and CDR2 is YYEEEE in the germline V gene. The CDR3 contains 16 residues. The CDR3 loop is CASSPGTPKQNTEAFF. In nucleotides, the CDR3 is TGTGCCAGCAGCCCCGGGACCCCGAAACAGAACACTGAAGCTTTCTTT.

This clone has more than one count but fewer than ten. The chain recombines TRBV11-2 with TRBJ2-7; the match to TRBD2 covers 9 bases. This CDR3 spans 16 amino acids. Trimming took 5 bases from V and 1 from J; bases not matched to a gene: 9. Germline V gives CDR1 SGHAT, CDR2 FQNNGV. The CDR3 DNA reads TGTGCCAGCAGCCCAAGCCCTCTAGCGGGGTCCTACGAGCAGTACTTC. Its translation is CASSPSPLAGSYEQYF.

This chain uses TRBV5-5 with TRBJ2-6; no clear D gene. The CDR3 contains 16 residues. With 0 bases removed from V and 2 bases from J, the gap between germline ends came to 9 bases. Germline lookup yields CDR1 SGHKS and CDR2 YYEKEE (reference sequence). The CDR3 nucleotides read TGTGCCAGCAGCTTGGGCAGTTCTACTGGGGCCAACGTCCTGACTTTC. It is translated as CASSLGSSTGANVLTF.

This clone was found a few times. The V call is TRBV6-4, the J call TRBJ2-3; the D is unclear. Germline-derived CDR1 and CDR2 are MRHNA and SNTAGT. This CDR3 comprises 12 residues. V lost 0 bases, J lost 8 bases, and 6 bases lay in between. DNA of the CDR3: TGTGCCAGCAGTGACTCGCCCGGTACGCAGTATTTT. It translates to CASSDSPGTQYF.

The chain couples TRBV6-5 to TRBJ2-5; possibly TRBD1 or TRBD2 for D (6 bases each). CDR1 and CDR2 (germline): MNHEY, SVGAGI. CDR3 size: 14 residues. Trimming cost V 2 bases and J 5 bases, with 12 bases left between them. The CDR3 DNA is TGTGCCAGCAGTTACGGGGGGCGCGGCGAGACCCAGTACTTC. This codes for CASSYGGRGETQYF.

The chain couples TRBV9 to TRBJ2-2; TRBD2 matches at 11 bases. The junction had 7 bases not matched to a gene; V was cut back by 2 bases and J by 7 bases. The germline gives CDR1 SGDLS, CDR2 YYNGEE. This CDR3 comprises 16 residues. The CDR3 is CASSVVAGGFVGELFF. Here the CDR3 DNA reads TGTGCCAGCAGCGTCGTAGCGGGGGGGTTTGTCGGGGAGCTGTTTTTT.

V and J are TRBV5-1 and TRBJ2-1, with 11 bases that match TRBD2. CDR3 size: 16 residues. The J segment lost 1 base and the V segment lost 7 bases, leaving 7 bases of the junction unmatched. Germline CDR1 reads SGHRS; CDR2 reads YFSETQ. The CDR3 loop reads CASRNLAGGSYNEQFF. DNA of the CDR3: TGCGCCAGCCGAAACTTAGCGGGGGGGTCCTACAATGAGCAGTTCTTC.

V is TRBV10-3 and J is TRBJ2-1; 11 bases fit TRBD2. Germline CDR1 reads ENHRY; CDR2 reads SYGVKD. V shed 0 bases, J shed 7 bases, and the junction held 11 bases outside the gene matches. This CDR3 has 18 residues. The CDR3 DNA reads as TGTGCCATCAGTGAGTCGGGATTAGCGGGAGGGCCGGATAATGAGCAGTTCTTC. It yields the protein CAISESGLAGGPDNEQFF.

The rearrangement links TRBV28 to TRBJ2-3, with D hard to call. CDR1 MDHEN and CDR2 SYDVKM come from the germline V gene. V dropped 3 bases and J dropped 0 bases, with 16 bases sitting between them. This CDR3 region has 17 residues. CDR3 amino acids: CASSFSEVGGSTDTQYF. For the CDR3, the DNA is TGTGCCAGCAGTTTTTCGGAAGTGGGCGGTAGCACAGATACGCAGTATTTT. Variable domain in full (rest from reference TRBV28 and TRBJ2-3): DVKVTQSSRYLVKRTGEKVFLECVQDMDHENMFWYRQDPGLGLRLIYFSYDVKMKEKGDIPEGYSVSREKKERFSLILESASTNQTSMYLCASSFSEVGGSTDTQYFGPGTRLTVL.

The chain employs TRBV15 and TRBJ2-1, with D unresolved. Deletions cut 5 bases from V and 0 bases from J, with 11 bases between. The CDR3 sequence is 15 residues long. Germline V gene data show CDR1 as LNHNV and CDR2 as YYDKDF (reference sequence). CDR3 loop: CATSPRTSSYNEQFF. The CDR3 DNA is TGTGCCACCAGCCCGCGGACCAGCTCCTACAATGAGCAGTTCTTC. Drawing the rest from reference TRBV15 and TRBJ2-1, the complete variable domain is DAMVIQNPRYQVTQFGKPVTLSCSQTLNHNVMYWYQQKSSQAPKLLFHYYDKDFNNEADTPDNFQSRRPNTSFCFLDIRSPGLGDTAMYLCATSPRTSSYNEQFFGPGTRLTVL.

The V call is TRBV5-8, the J call TRBJ2-1, with TRBD1 matching over 8 bases. The CDR3 length is 14 residues. CDR1 and CDR2 (germline): SGHTS, YDEGEE. Trimming cost V 4 bases and J 4 bases; bases outside gene matches: 4. CDR3 amino acids: CASSRTGPYNEQFF. The DNA for the CDR3 is TGTGCCAGCAGCCGGACAGGGCCGTACAATGAGCAGTTCTTC. The variable domain in full, with the rest retrieved from reference TRBV5-8 and TRBJ2-1, is EAGVTQSPTHLIKTRGQQATLRCSPISGHTSVYWYQQALGLGLQFLLWYDEGEERNRGNFPPRFSGRQFPNYSSELNVNALELEDSALYLCASSRTGPYNEQFFGPGTRLTVL.

V and J are TRBV6-1 and TRBJ1-1; D unresolved. The CDR3 runs to 13 residues. Trimming stripped 0 bases from V and 11 bases from J, with 13 bases between. The germline gives CDR1 MNHNS, CDR2 SASEGT. CDR3 residues: CASSEAERDDAFF. As DNA, the CDR3 is TGTGCCAGCAGTGAAGCAGAGCGCGATGATGCTTTCTTT.

The chain joins TRBV18 to TRBJ1-2, with 9 nucleotides matching TRBD1. The CDR3 covers 19 residues. Trimming took 6 bases from V and 0 from J; bases not matched to a gene: 17. Germline values: CDR1 KGHSH, CDR2 LQKENI. The CDR3 protein is CASSPLPGTGRGANYGYTF. DNA of the CDR3: TGTGCCAGCTCCCCTCTTCCTGGGACAGGGCGCGGAGCTAACTATGGCTACACCTTC.

The chain employs TRBV6-2 or TRBV6-3 and TRBJ1-4, with D unclear. Looked up from germline, CDR1 is MNHEY and CDR2 is SVGEGT. V lost 4 bases and J 8 bases, leaving 8 bases between the germline ends. There are 12 residues in the CDR3. The CDR3 sequence is CASSSPGEKLFF. The CDR3 DNA reads as TGTGCCAGCAGTTCTCCCGGGGAAAAACTGTTTTTT.

The chain combines TRBV11-2 with TRBJ2-5; TRBD2 aligns across 9 bases. The germline gives CDR1 SGHAT, CDR2 FQNNGV. The CDR3 is made up of 15 amino acids. J was trimmed by 5 bases and V by 1 base; bases with no gene match: 5. CDR3 nucleotides: TGTGCCAGCAGCTTAGCGCTAGCGGGGCGGGAGACCCAGTACTTC. Amino acid sequence: CASSLALAGRETQYF.

This sequence joins TRBV5-4 and TRBJ1-6; 9 bases align to TRBD1. Germline V CDR1 and CDR2: SGHNT, YYREEE (reference sequence). V trimming: 1 base; J trimming: 8 bases; junction bases outside the gene matches: 7. There are 16 residues in the CDR3. CDR3 region: CASSLSDRGMDSPLHF. The CDR3 region has the DNA TGTGCCAGCAGCTTGAGTGACAGGGGGATGGATTCACCCCTCCACTTT. Full variable domain (remainder filled in from reference TRBV5-4 and TRBJ1-6): ETGVTQSPTHLIKTRGQQVTLRCSSQSGHNTVSWYQQALGQGPQFIFQYYREEENGRGNFPPRFSGLQFPNYSSELNVNALELDDSALYLCASSLSDRGMDSPLHFGNGTRLTVT.

This chain uses TRBV29-1 with TRBJ2-1; tentatively, D is TRBD2 (5 bases). With 0 bases removed from V and 0 bases from J, the gap between germline ends came to 18 bases. The CDR3 length is 18 residues. Germline CDR1 and CDR2: SQVTM and ANQGSEA. CDR3 residues: CSVEDPFAGSSSYNEQFF. In DNA form, the CDR3 reads TGCAGCGTTGAAGATCCTTTTGCGGGCTCTAGCTCCTACAATGAGCAGTTCTTC.

The chain recombines TRBV7-2 with TRBJ1-6, with no clear D. This CDR3 region has 14 residues. V was pared by 0 bases and J by 5 bases, with 5 bases between. Germline V lookup: CDR1 SGHTA, CDR2 FQGNSA. The DNA for the CDR3 is TGTGCCAGCAGCTTAGCGGCCAATAATTCACCCCTCCACTTT. It codes for CASSLAANNSPLHF. The whole variable domain, remainder taken from reference TRBV7-2 and TRBJ1-6, is GAGVSQSPSNKVTEKGKDVELRCDPISGHTALYWYRQSLGQGLEFLIYFQGNSAPDKSGLPSDRFSAERTGGSVSTLTIQRTQQEDSAVYLCASSLAANNSPLHFGNGTRLTVT.

DNA of the CDR3: TGTGCCAGCAGCTTATTTTCTAGCGGGGAAAGCACAGATACGCAGTATTTT. Residues: CASSLFSSGESTDTQYF. V usage is TRBV7-2 and J usage is TRBJ2-3; 9 bases align to TRBD2. Germline CDR1 SGHTA, CDR2 FQGNSA. With V trimmed by 2 bases and J by 0 bases, 6 bases remained unmatched. There are 17 residues in the CDR3.

The rearrangement joins TRBV10-2 to TRBJ1-2, with 7 bases that match TRBD1. The germline CDR1 and CDR2 sequences are WSHSY and SAAADI. J gave up 4 bases and V 7 bases, and 6 bases lay outside the gene matches. The length of the CDR3 is 13 residues. CDR3 protein: CASKLRDSYGYTF. The CDR3 coding sequence is TGCGCCAGCAAACTCCGGGACAGCTATGGCTACACCTTC.

The chain joins TRBV7-8 to TRBJ2-7; D not resolved. The V end was cut by 3 bases, the J end by 4 bases, with 13 bases between. Germline CDR1 and CDR2: SGHVS and FQNEAQ. The CDR3 has 14 residues. The CDR3 DNA follows: TGTGCCAGCAGCTTCGCCTCACAACCTTACGAGCAGTACGTC. This encodes CASSFASQPYEQYV.

The chain combines TRBV3-1 (or the pseudogene TRBV3-2) with TRBJ1-2; TRBD1 matches 8 bases. V was clipped by 4 bases and J by 7 bases; unmatched bases: 14. The CDR3 contains 16 residues. In germline, CDR1 is LGHDT, CDR2 YNNKEL (reference sequence). The CDR3 region has the DNA TGTGCCAGCAGCCCCCCCGGACAGGGCCGAAAAGGTGGCTACACCTTC. Its translation: CASSPPGQGRKGGYTF.

The genes are TRBV6-5 and TRBJ2-2; the D call may be TRBD1 or TRBD2 (5 bases each). The V gene's germline CDR1 is MNHEY and CDR2 SVGAGI. Trimming took 6 bases from V and 4 from J, leaving 15 bases between them. CDR3 length: 15 residues. CDR3 in amino acids: CASSALGESTGELFF. Here the CDR3 DNA reads TGTGCCAGCAGCGCCCTGGGGGAGTCCACCGGGGAGCTGTTTTTT.

The gene calls are TRBV27 and TRBJ1-2; D is unclear. CDR1 MNHEY and CDR2 SMNVEV come from the germline V gene (reference sequence). The CDR3 has 14 amino acids. The germline V and J ends were trimmed by 3 bases and 0 bases, with 8 bases remaining between them. CDR3: CASSFSGSNYGYTF. The DNA of the CDR3 is TGTGCCAGCAGTTTTAGTGGGTCTAACTATGGCTACACCTTC.

The rearrangement uses TRBV7-6 and TRBJ1-1; 8 bases map to TRBD1. The CDR3 is 16 residues long. Trimming took 5 bases from V and 5 from J; bases not matched to a gene: 13. Germline V gives CDR1 SGHVS, CDR2 FNYEAQ. CDR3 DNA sequence: TGTGCCAGCAGCCCCTTATCAGGGGGCGAAGAAACTGAAGCTTTCTTT. Translating it yields CASSPLSGGEETEAFF.

A few counts support this clone. The CDR3 DNA reads TGTGCCAGCAGCTTCACCGGGACTAGCGGGGTGACCTACGAGCAGTACGTC. This sequence encodes CASSFTGTSGVTYEQYV. The V and J genes are TRBV7-8 and TRBJ2-7, with 13 bases matching TRBD2. Germline CDR1 is SGHVS and CDR2 is FQNEAQ. V dropped 3 bases and J dropped 2; count of bases not matched to a gene: 7. CDR3 length equals 17 residues.

This clone has just one count. The chain employs TRBV6-5 and TRBJ1-3, with 8 positions matching TRBD1. Germline CDR1 reads MNHEY; CDR2 reads SVGAGI. After removal of 7 bases from V and 5 bases from J, the junction contained 10 bases not matched to a gene. This CDR3 has 15 residues. DNA of the CDR3: TGTGCCAGCACCGGGGGACAGGATAATCGAAACACCATATATTTT. This translates into CASTGGQDNRNTIYF.

This sequence joins TRBV6-5 and TRBJ2-2; TRBD1 matches at 8 bases. V was pared by 4 bases and J by 8 bases, with 9 bases of the junction left unmatched. Germline V gives CDR1 MNHEY, CDR2 SVGAGI. This CDR3 region has 15 residues. The CDR3 region is CASSLRTGTRGELFF. The CDR3 DNA follows: TGTGCCAGCAGTTTGAGGACAGGGACCAGGGGGGAGCTGTTTTTT.

The chain couples TRBV5-5 to TRBJ1-4; D remains unclear. Germline assignment: CDR1 SGHKS and CDR2 YYEKEE (reference sequence). The CDR3 is made up of 16 amino acids. Trimming pared 5 bases from V and 0 bases from J, leaving 14 bases between. The CDR3 DNA sequence: TGTGCCAGCAGGAACTTTTCAAGAGCAACTAATGAAAAACTGTTTTTT. Its protein product is CASRNFSRATNEKLFF. Filled out from reference TRBV5-5 and TRBJ1-4, the complete variable domain reads DAGVTQSPTHLIKTRGQQVTLRCSPISGHKSVSWYQQVLGQGPQFIFQYYEKEERGRGNFPDRFSARQFPNYSSELNVNALLLGDSALYLCASRNFSRATNEKLFFGSGTQLSVL.

This CDR3 is CAISDVGGFSNQPQHF. CDR3 nucleotides: TGTGCCATCAGTGATGTAGGAGGGTTCAGCAATCAGCCCCAGCATTTT. The J gene is TRBJ1-5, the V gene TRBV10-3; no clear D gene. The germline V gene encodes CDR1 ENHRY and CDR2 SYGVKD. V dropped 3 bases and J dropped 1 base, with 13 bases sitting between them. The CDR3 spans 16 residues.